A single sample gave rise to the 6 T cell receptor beta chains below, sequenced in a study of OX40 agonist ivuxolimab in advanced cancers. Measured with immunoSEQ multiplex PCR; TCRdb has only the in-frame clones, and not every one. The sample holds approximately 69,000 clones, about 80% seen once. The sample in question was CD4+ or CD8+ T cells sorted from blood, obtained in a trial of the OX40 agonist ivuxolimab. Receptors originate from an adult with an advanced solid tumor such as melanoma, head and neck, liver or kidney cancer.

The genes are TRBV6-5 and TRBJ2-7, with TRBD2 identical over 7 bases. Per germline, CDR1 MNHEY and CDR2 SVGAGI. V dropped 6 bases and J dropped 3; count of bases not matched to a gene: 5. This CDR3 is 13 amino acids long. The CDR3 coding sequence is TGTGCCAGCAGACTGACTAGCAGCTACGAGCAGTACTTC. It codes for CASRLTSSYEQYF.

This clone was seen once. This chain links TRBV5-1 with TRBJ2-3; D might be TRBD1 or TRBD2, each matching 5 bases. The germline V gene encodes CDR1 SGHRS and CDR2 YFSETQ. The CDR3 consists of 16 residues. Trimming pared 2 bases from V and 0 bases from J, leaving 13 bases between. The CDR3 spells CASSFGATTSTDTQYF. The CDR3 bases are TGCGCCAGCAGCTTCGGGGCTACCACTAGCACAGATACGCAGTATTTT.

The CDR3 bases are TGTGCCAGCAGCCCCCTCGGAGGTAGTCAGGGCTACACCTTC. This gives the protein CASSPLGGSQGYTF. The chain joins TRBV14 to TRBJ1-2, with unresolved D. CDR3 length equals 14 residues. V was shortened by 4 bases and J by 8 bases, with 17 bases between the two germline ends. The germline V gene encodes CDR1 SGHDN and CDR2 FVKESK. The full variable domain, rest sourced from reference TRBV14 and TRBJ1-2, is EAGVTQFPSHSVIEKGQTVTLRCDPISGHDNLYWYRRVMGKEIKFLLHFVKESKQDESGMPNNRFLAERTGGTYSTLKVQPAELEDSGVYFCASSPLGGSQGYTFGSGTRLTVV.

The V call is TRBV10-3, the J call TRBJ2-7; D is unclear. Trimming left V 6 bases short and J 3 bases short, with 6 bases between. CDR1 and CDR2 from the germline V gene are ENHRY and SYGVKD. The CDR3 consists of 11 residues. The CDR3 region has the DNA TGTGCCATCAGGGCAAACTACGAGCAGTACTTC. Its translation: CAIRANYEQYF.

This clone was seen once. The chain couples TRBV6-6 to TRBJ1-3; tentatively, D is TRBD1 (5 bases). CDR3 length: 14 residues. Deletions cut 6 bases from V and 8 bases from J, with 17 bases between. Germline V CDR1 and CDR2: MNHNY, SVGAGI (reference sequence). The CDR3 sequence: CASRSRLGGDTIYF. CDR3 DNA: TGTGCCAGCAGAAGTCGCCTCGGGGGGGACACCATATATTTT.

The chain has TRBV30 and TRBJ2-2; D unresolved. The V end was cut by 2 bases, the J end by 1 base, with 8 bases between. Germline assignment: CDR1 GTSNPN and CDR2 SVGIG (reference sequence). This CDR3 has 14 residues. CDR3 protein: CAWSRVRNTGELFF. The DNA for the CDR3 is TGTGCCTGGAGTAGGGTCAGGAACACCGGGGAGCTGTTTTTT.